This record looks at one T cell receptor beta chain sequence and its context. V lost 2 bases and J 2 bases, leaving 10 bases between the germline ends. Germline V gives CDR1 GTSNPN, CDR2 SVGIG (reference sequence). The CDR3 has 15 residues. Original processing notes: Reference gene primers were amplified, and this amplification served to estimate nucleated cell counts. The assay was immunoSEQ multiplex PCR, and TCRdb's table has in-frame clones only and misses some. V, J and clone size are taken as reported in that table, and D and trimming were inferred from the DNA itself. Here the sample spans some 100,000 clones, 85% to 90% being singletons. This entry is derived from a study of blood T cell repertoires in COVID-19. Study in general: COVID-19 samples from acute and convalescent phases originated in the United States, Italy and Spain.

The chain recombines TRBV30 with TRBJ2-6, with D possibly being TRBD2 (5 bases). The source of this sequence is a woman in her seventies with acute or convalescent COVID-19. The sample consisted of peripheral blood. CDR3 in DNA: TGTGCCTGGAGTATCCGGGGAGCTGGGGCCAACGTCCTGACTTTC. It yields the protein CAWSIRGAGANVLTF.